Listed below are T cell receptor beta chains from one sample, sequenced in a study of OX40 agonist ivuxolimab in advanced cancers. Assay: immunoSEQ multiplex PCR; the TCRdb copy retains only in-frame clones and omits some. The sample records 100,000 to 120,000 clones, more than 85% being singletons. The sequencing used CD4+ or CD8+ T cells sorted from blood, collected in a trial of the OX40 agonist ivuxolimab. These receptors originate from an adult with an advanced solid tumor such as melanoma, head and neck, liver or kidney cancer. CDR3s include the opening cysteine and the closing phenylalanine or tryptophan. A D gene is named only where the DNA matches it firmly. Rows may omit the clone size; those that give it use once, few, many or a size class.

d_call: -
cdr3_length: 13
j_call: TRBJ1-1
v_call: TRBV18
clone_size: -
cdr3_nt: TGTGCCAGCTCCCCCACGGAGGGCACTGAAGCTTTCTTT
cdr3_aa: CASSPTEGTEAFF

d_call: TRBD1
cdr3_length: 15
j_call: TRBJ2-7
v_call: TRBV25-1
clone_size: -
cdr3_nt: TGTGCCAGCAGTGGGGGGACAGGGAGGTCTGACGAGCAGTACTTC
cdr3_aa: CASSGGTGRSDEQYF

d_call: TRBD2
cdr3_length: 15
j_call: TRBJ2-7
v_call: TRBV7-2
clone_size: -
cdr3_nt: TGTGCCAGCAGCTTACGCAGCGGGGCTCAGAACGAGCAGTACTTC
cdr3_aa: CASSLRSGAQNEQYF

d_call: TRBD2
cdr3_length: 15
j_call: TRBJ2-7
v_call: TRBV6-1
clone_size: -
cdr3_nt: TGTGCCAGCTCCCCGCCAGCGGGGAGTGGATTGGAGCAGTACTTC
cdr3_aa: CASSPPAGSGLEQYF

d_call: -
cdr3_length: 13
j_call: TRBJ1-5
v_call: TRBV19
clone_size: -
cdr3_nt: TGTGCCAGTATGAATGAGTTGGGTCAGCCCCAGCATTTT
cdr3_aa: CASMNELGQPQHF

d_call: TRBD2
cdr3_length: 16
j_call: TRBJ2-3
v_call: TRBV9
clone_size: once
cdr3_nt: TGTGCCAGCAGCGCCTCCCCTGGGGGGGGGAGAGATACGCAGTATTTT
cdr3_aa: CASSASPGGGRDTQYF

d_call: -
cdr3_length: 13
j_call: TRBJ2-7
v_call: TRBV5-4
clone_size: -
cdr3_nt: TGTGTCACGACCCGCAGCAGGTCCTACGAGCAGTACTTC
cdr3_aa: CVTTRSRSYEQYF

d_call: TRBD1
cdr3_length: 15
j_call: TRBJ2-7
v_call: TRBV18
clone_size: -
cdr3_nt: TGTGCCAGCTCACCCCGGACAGGGGCAGGTTACGAGCAGTACTTC
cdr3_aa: CASSPRTGAGYEQYF

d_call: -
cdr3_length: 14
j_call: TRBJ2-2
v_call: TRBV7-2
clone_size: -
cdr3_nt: TGTGCCAGCAGCTTAGTGGGGAACACCGGGGAGCTGTTTTTT
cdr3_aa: CASSLVGNTGELFF

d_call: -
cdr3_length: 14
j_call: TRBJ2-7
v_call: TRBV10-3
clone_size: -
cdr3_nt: TGTGCCATCCAGGCAGTGGGTCCCCGGTACGAGCAGTACTTC
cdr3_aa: CAIQAVGPRYEQYF

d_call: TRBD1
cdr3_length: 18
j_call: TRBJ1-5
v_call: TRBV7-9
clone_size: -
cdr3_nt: TGTGCCAGCAGCTTACGCTGGGAGGGGGCATGCGTCAATCAGCCCCAGCATTTT
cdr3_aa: CASSLRWEGACVNQPQHF

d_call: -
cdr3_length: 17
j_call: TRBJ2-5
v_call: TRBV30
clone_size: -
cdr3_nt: TGTGCCTGTATCTCCAACCTCCCGGGACGCTACAGGGAGACCCAGTACTTC
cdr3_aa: CACISNLPGRYRETQYF

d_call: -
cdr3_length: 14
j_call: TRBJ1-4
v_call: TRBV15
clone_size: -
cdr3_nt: TGTGCCACCAGCACCTCGACCGGGGGCGAAAAACTGTTTTTT
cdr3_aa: CATSTSTGGEKLFF

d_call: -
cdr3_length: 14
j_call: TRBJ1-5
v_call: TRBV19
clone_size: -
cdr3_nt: TGTGCCAGTAGTATATCTTGGGAGAACCAGCCCCAGCATTTT
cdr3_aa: CASSISWENQPQHF

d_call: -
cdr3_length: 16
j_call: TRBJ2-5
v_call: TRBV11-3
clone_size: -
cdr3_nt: TGTGCCAGCACCGAGAGTCCGGGAGCGGACTCTGAGACCCAGTACTTC
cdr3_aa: CASTESPGADSETQYF

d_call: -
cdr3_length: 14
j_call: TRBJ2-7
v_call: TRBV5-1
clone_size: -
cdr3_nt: TGCGCCAGCAGCTCCCAGGGATCTTCCTACGAGCAGTACTTC
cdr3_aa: CASSSQGSSYEQYF

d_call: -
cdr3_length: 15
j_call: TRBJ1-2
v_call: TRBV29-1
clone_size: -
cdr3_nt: TGCAGCGTTGAAGGGTCAATGGAGAATAACTATGGCTACACCTTC
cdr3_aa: CSVEGSMENNYGYTF

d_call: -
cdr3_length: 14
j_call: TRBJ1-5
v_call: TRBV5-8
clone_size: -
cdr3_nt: TGTGCCAGCACGAGACGGGGTTTCAATCAGCCCCAGCATTTT
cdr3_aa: CASTRRGFNQPQHF

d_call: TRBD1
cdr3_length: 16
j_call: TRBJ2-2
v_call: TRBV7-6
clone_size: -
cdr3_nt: TGTGCCAGCGCAGCCGGGGGACAGGTGAACACCGGGGAGCTGTTTTTT
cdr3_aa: CASAAGGQVNTGELFF

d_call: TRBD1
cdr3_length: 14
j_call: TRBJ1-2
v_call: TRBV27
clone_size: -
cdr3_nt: TGTGCCAGCAGTCGGGACAGAGCTAACTATGGCTACACCTTC
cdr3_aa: CASSRDRANYGYTF

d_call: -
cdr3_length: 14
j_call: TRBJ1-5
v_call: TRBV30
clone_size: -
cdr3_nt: TGTGCCTCCAAGGGGGGGGGTAGCAATCAGCCCCAGCATTTT
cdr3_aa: CASKGGGSNQPQHF

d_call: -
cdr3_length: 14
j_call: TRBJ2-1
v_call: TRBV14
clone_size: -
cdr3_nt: TGTGCCAGCAGCCAAGCTTCCGCCTACAATGAGCAGTTCTTC
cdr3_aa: CASSQASAYNEQFF

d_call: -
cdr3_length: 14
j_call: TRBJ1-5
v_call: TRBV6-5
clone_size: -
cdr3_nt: TGTGCCAGCAGTTACTTGGGGAACAATCAGCCCCAGCATTTT
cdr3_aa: CASSYLGNNQPQHF

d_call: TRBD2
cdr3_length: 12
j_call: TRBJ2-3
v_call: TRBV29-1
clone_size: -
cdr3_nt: TGCAGCGCGGGGACTAGCGGAACACCAGAGTATTTT
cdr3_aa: CSAGTSGTPEYF

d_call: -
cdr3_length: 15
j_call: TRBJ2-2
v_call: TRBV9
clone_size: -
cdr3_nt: TGTGCCAGCAAGAAGGCAGGGATCGACACCGGGGAGCTGTTTTTT
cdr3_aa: CASKKAGIDTGELFF

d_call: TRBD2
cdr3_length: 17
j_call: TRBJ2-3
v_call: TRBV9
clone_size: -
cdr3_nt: TGTGCCAGCAGCTTTCGACTAGCGGGGGGCCCCACAGATACGCAGTATTTT
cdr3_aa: CASSFRLAGGPTDTQYF

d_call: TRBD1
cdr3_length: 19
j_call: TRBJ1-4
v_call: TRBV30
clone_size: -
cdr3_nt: TGTGCCTGGAGTCGGAGGCAGGGGGCACTCGCTTCAACTAATGAAAAACTGTTTTTT
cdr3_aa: CAWSRRQGALASTNEKLFF

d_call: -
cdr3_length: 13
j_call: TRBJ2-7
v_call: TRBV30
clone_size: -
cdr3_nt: TGTGCCTGGAGCCATCGGGACGGGGGCGAGCAGTACTTC
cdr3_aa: CAWSHRDGGEQYF

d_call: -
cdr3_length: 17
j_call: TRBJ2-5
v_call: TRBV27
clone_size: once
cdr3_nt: TGTGCCAGCAGTTTATTCGCCCCATTGGTCCGTGCAGAGACCCAGTACTTC
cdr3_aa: CASSLFAPLVRAETQYF

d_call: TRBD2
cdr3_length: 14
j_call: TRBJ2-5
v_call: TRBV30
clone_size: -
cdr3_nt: TGTGCCAGGTCTAGCGGGGGGTCTGCAGAGACCCAGTACTTC
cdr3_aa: CARSSGGSAETQYF

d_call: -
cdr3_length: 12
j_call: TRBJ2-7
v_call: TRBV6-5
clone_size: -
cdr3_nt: TGTGCCAGCAGTTCTACGATCAACGAGCAGTACTTC
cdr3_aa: CASSSTINEQYF

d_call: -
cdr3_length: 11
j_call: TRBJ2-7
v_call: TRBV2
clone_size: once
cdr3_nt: TGTGCCAGCGGGGCCTTCGACGAGCAGTACTTC
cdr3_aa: CASGAFDEQYF

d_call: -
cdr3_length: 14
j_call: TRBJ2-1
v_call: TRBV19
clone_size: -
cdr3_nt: TGTGCCAGTAGTATAGGGGTGGGGATTCCGGAGCAGTTCTTC
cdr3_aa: CASSIGVGIPEQFF

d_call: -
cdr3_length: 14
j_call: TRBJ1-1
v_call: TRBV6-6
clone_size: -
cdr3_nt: TGTGCCAGCACCAAACGGGGGGCGGACACTGAAGCTTTCTTT
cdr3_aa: CASTKRGADTEAFF

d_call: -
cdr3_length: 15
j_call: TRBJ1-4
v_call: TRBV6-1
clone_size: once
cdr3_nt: TGTGCCAGCAGTATACAGACAGCAACTAATGAAAAACTGTTTTTT
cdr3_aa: CASSIQTATNEKLFF

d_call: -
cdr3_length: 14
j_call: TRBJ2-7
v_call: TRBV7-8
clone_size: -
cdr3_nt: TGTGCCAGCAGCTTCACGATCTACAGCTACGAGCAGTACTTC
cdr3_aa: CASSFTIYSYEQYF

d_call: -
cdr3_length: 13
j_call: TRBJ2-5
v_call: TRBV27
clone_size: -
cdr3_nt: TGTGCCAGCAGTCTCAGTTACCAAGAGACCCAGTACTTC
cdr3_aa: CASSLSYQETQYF